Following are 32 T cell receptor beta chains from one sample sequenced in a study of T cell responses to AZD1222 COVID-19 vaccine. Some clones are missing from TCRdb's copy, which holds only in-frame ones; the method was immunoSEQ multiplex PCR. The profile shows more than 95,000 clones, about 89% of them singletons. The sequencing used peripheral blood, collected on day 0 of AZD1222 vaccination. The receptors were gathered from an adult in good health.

The CDR3 reads CASSQGGTGTDTQYF. CDR3 in DNA: TGTGCCAGCAGCCAAGGGGGGACCGGAACAGATACGCAGTATTTT. This rearrangement joins TRBV4-2 to TRBJ2-3; D possibly matches TRBD1 or TRBD2 (5 bases each). CDR1 is LGHNA and CDR2 is YNFKEQ in the germline V gene. The CDR3 runs to 15 residues. Deletions cut 1 base from V and 3 bases from J, with 11 bases between.

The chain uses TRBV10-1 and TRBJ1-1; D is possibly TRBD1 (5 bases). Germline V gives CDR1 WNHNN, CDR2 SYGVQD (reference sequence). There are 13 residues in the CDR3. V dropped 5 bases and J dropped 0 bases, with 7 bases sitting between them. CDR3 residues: CASSTGLNTEAFF. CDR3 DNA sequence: TGCGCCAGCAGTACAGGACTGAACACTGAAGCTTTCTTT.

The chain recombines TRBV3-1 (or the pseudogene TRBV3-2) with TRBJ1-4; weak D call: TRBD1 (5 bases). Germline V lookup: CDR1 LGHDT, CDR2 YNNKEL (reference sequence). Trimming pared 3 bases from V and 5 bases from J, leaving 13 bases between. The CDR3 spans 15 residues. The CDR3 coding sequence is TGTGCCAGCAGCCAGGCGGGGACCCAGAATGAAAAACTGTTTTTT. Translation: CASSQAGTQNEKLFF.

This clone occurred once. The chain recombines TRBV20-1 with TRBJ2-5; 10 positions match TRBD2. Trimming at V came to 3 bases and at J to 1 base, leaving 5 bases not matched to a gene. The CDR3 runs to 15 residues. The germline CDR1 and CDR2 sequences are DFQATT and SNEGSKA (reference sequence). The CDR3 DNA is TGCAGTGCTAGTTCTAGCGGGGGTTCCCAAGAGACCCAGTACTTC. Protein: CSASSSGGSQETQYF.

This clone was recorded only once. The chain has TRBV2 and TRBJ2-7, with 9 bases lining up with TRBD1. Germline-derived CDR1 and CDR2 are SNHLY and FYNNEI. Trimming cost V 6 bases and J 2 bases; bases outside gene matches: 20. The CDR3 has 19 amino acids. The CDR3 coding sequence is TGTGCCAGCAGCCGACTTCCATCAATGGACAGGGGCCCGCCCTACGAGCAGTACTTC. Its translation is CASSRLPSMDRGPPYEQYF.

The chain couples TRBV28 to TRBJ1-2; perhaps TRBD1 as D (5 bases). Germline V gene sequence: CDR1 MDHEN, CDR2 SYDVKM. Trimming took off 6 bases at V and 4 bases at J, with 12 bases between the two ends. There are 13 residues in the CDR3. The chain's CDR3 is CASRRDVSYGYTF. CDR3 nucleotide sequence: TGTGCCAGCAGGAGGGACGTAAGCTATGGCTACACCTTC.

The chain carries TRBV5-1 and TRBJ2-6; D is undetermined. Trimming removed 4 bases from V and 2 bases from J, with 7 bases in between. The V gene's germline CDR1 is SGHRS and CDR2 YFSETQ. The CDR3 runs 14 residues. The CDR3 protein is CASSVTPGANVLTF. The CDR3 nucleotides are TGCGCCAGCAGCGTGACCCCTGGGGCCAACGTCCTGACTTTC.

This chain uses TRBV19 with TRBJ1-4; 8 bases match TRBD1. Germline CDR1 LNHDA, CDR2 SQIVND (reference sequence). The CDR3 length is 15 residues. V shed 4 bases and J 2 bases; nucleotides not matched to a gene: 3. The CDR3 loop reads CASSTDRGTNEKLFF. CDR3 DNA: TGTGCCAGTAGTACCGACAGGGGTACTAATGAAAAACTGTTTTTT.

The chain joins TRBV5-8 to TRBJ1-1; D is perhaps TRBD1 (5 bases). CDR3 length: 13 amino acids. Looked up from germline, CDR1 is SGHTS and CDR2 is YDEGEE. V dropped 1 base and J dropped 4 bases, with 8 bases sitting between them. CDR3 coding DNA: TGTGCCAGCAGCTTGCCGGGGGGCACTGAAGCTTTCTTT. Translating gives CASSLPGGTEAFF.

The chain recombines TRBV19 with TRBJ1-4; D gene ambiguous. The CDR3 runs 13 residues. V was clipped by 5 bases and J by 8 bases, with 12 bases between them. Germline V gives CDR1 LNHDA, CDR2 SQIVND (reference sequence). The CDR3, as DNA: TGTGCCAGTAGTGCCTGGACTGGAGAAAAACTGTTTTTT. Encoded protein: CASSAWTGEKLFF.

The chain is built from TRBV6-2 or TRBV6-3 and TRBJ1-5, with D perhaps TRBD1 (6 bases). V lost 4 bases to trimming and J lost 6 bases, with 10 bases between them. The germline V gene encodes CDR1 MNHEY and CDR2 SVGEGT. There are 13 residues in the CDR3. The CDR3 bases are TGTGCCAGCAGTTGGGGGGCAGGTCAGCCCCAGCATTTT. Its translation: CASSWGAGQPQHF.

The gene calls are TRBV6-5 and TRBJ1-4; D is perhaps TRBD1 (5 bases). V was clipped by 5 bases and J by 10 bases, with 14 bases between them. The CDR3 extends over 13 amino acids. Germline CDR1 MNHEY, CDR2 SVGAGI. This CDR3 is CASSPRRAGKLFF. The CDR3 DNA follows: TGTGCCAGCAGTCCCCGCAGGGCTGGAAAACTGTTTTTT.

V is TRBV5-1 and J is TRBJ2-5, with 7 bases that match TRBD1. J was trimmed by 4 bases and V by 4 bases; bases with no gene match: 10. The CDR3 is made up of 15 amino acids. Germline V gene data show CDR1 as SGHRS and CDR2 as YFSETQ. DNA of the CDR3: TGCGCCAGCAGCCCACAGGGGACGACGGGAGAGACCCAGTACTTC. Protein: CASSPQGTTGETQYF.

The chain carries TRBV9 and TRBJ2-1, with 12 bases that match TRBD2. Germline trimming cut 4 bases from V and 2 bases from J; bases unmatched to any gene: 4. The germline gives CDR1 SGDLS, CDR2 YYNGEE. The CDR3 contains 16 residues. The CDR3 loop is CASSLTSGGPYNEQFF. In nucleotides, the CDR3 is TGTGCCAGCAGCTTAACTAGCGGGGGGCCCTACAATGAGCAGTTCTTC.

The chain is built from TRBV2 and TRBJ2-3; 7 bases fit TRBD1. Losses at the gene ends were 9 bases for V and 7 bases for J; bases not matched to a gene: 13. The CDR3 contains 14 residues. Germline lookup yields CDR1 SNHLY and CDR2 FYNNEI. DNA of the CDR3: TGTGCCAGTTCTACCGAGCCAGGGGGTAATACGCAGTATTTT. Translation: CASSTEPGGNTQYF.

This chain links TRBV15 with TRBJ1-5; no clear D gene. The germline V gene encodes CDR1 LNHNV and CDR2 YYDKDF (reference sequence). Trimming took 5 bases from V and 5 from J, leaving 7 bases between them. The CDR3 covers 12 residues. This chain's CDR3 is CATSSGDQPQHF. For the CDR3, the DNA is TGTGCCACCAGCTCCGGGGATCAGCCCCAGCATTTT.

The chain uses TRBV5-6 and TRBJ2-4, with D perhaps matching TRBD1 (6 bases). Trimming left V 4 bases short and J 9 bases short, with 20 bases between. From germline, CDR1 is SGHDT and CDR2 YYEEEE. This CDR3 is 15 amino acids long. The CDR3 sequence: CASSTDARGVSIQYF. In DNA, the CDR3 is TGTGCCAGCAGCACGGACGCCAGGGGAGTAAGCATTCAGTACTTC.

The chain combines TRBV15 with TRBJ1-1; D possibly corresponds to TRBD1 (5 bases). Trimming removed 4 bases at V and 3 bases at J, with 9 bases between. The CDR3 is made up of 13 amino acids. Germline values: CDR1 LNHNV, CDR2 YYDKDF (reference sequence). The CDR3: CATSKETDTEAFF. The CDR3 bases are TGTGCCACCAGCAAGGAGACAGACACTGAAGCTTTCTTT.

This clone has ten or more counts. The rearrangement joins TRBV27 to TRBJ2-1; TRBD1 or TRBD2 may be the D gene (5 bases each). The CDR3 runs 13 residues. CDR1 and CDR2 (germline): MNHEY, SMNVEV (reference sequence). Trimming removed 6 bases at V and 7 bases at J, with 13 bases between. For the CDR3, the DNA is TGTGCCAGCAGAGGGTCCTGGGGGAATGAGCAGTTCTTC. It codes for CASRGSWGNEQFF.

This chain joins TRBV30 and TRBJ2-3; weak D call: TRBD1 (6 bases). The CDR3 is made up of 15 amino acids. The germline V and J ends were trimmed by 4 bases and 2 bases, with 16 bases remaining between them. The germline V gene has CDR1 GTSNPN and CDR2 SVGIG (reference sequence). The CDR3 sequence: CAWNNPGHLTDTQYF. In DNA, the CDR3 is TGTGCCTGGAATAATCCGGGACACCTCACAGATACGCAGTATTTT.

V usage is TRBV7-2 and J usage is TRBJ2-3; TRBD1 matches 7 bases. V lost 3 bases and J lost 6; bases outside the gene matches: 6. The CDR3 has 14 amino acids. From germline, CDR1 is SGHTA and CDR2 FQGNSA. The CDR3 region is CASSFRAGGDTQYF. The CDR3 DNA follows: TGTGCCAGCAGCTTTAGGGCAGGGGGTGATACGCAGTATTTT.

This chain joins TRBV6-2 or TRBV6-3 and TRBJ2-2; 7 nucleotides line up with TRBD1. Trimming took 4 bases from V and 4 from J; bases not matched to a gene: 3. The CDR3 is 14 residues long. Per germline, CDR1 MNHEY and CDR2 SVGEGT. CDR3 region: CASSSTGSTGELFF. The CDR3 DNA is TGTGCCAGCAGTTCGACAGGGAGCACCGGGGAGCTGTTTTTT.

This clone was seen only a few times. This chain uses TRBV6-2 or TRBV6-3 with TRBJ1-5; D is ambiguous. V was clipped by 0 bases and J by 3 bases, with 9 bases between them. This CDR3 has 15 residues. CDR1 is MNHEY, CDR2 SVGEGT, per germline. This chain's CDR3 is CASSYSRLLNQPQHF. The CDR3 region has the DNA TGTGCCAGCAGTTACTCACGGCTCCTCAATCAGCCCCAGCATTTT.

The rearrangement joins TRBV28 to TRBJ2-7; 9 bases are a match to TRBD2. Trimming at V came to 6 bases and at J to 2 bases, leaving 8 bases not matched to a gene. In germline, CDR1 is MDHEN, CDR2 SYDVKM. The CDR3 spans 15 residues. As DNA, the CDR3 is TGTGCCAGCAGCTCTCCGGGCGGGGGGGCCTACGAGCAGTACTTC. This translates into CASSSPGGGAYEQYF.

In DNA form, the CDR3 reads TGTGCCAGCAGCCCAGGATGGGAGGGCCGGGCCCTTGAGCAGTTCTTC. Its protein product is CASSPGWEGRALEQFF. The chain couples TRBV7-3 to TRBJ2-1; 7 bases agree with TRBD2. The CDR3 is 16 amino acids. Per the germline V gene, CDR1 is SGHTA and CDR2 is FQGTGA. Trimming cost V 5 bases and J 9 bases; bases outside gene matches: 16.

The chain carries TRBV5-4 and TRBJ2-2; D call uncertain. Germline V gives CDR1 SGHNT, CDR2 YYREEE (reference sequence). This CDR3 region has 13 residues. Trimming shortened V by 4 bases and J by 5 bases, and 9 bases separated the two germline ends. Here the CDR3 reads CASSPPSTGELFF. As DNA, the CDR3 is TGTGCCAGCAGCCCCCCGTCGACCGGGGAGCTGTTTTTT. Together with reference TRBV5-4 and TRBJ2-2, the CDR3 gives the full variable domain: ETGVTQSPTHLIKTRGQQVTLRCSSQSGHNTVSWYQQALGQGPQFIFQYYREEENGRGNFPPRFSGLQFPNYSSELNVNALELDDSALYLCASSPPSTGELFFGEGSRLTVL.

The CDR3 DNA reads TGTGCCAGCAGTTTATCGATAAGCAACACCATATATTTT. Protein product: CASSLSISNTIYF. This chain uses TRBV27 with TRBJ1-3; D not certain. This CDR3 is built from 13 residues. V shed 0 bases and J shed 7 bases, with 7 bases lying between them. Germline loops: CDR1 MNHEY, CDR2 SMNVEV (reference sequence).

DNA of the CDR3: TGTGCCAGCAGCCCGGGACAGGGTAATTCACCCCTCCACTTT. Its protein product is CASSPGQGNSPLHF. V gene TRBV11-2 combines with J gene TRBJ1-6, with 9 positions matching TRBD1. The germline gives CDR1 SGHAT, CDR2 FQNNGV. CDR3 length equals 14 residues. The V and J ends lost 5 bases and 6 bases, in that order; junction bases with no gene match: 2. The variable domain in full, completed from reference TRBV11-2 and TRBJ1-6, reads EAGVAQSPRYKIIEKRQSVAFWCNPISGHATLYWYQQILGQGPKLLIQFQNNGVVDDSQLPKDRFSAERLKGVDSTLKIQPAKLEDSAVYLCASSPGQGNSPLHFGNGTRLTVT.

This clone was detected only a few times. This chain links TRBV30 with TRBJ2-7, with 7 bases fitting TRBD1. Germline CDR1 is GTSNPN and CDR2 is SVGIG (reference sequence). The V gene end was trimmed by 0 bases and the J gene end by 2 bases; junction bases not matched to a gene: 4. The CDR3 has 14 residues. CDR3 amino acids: CAWSVQGLPYEQYF. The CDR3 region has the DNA TGTGCCTGGAGTGTACAGGGGCTGCCCTACGAGCAGTACTTC.

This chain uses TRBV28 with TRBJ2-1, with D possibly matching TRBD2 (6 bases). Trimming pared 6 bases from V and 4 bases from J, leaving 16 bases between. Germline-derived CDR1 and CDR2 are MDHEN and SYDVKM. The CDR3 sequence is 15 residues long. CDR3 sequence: CASSSPTRKYNEQFF. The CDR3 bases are TGTGCCAGCAGCTCCCCGACTAGAAAGTACAATGAGCAGTTCTTC.

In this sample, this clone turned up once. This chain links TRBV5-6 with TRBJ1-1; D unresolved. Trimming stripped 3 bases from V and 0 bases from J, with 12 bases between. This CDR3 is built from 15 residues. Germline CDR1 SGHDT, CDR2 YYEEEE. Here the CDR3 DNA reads TGTGCCAGCAGCTCGCCGGGGTTGATGAACACTGAAGCTTTCTTT. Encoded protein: CASSSPGLMNTEAFF.

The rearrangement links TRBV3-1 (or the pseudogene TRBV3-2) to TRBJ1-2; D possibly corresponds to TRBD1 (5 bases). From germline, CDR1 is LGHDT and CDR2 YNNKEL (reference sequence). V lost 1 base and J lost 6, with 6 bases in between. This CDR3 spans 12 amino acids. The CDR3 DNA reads TGTGCCAGCAGCCAAGGGGGGGATGGCTACACCTTC. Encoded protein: CASSQGGDGYTF.